The rows below give T cell receptor beta chains drawn from one sample of a study of TIL therapy for anti-PD-1-resistant metastatic lung cancer. The assay was immunoSEQ multiplex PCR, and TCRdb's table has in-frame clones only and misses some. The profile shows approximately 6,700 clones, 66% of them singletons. Sequences were derived from tumor tissue, sampled at baseline. The receptors were gathered from a person between 25 and 80 years old with non-small cell lung cancer. Both conserved end residues are part of each CDR3. A D gene is named only where the DNA matches it firmly. Clone size is given for some rows only: seen once, a few or many times, or a class if the clone is expanded.

>NA|TRBD2|TRBV12-5|TRBJ2-1
CASGLGSGGDNEQFF
TGTGCTAGTGGTTTGGGTAGCGGGGGTGACAATGAGCAGTTCTTC
>NA|NA|TRBV7-9|TRBJ2-5
CASSRTGKETQYF
TGTGCCAGCAGCCGGACGGGAAAAGAGACCCAGTACTTC
>NA|TRBD1|TRBV12-3/TRBV12-4|TRBJ1-1
CASSKTGTKAFF
TGTGCCAGCAGCAAGACAGGGACTAAAGCTTTCTTT
>NA|NA|TRBV24-1|TRBJ1-3
CATSVPRGGGNTIYF
TGTGCCACCAGTGTCCCTAGGGGGGGTGGAAACACCATATATTTT
>NA|NA|TRBV12-3/TRBV12-4|TRBJ1-5
CASGYQPQHF
TGTGCCAGCGGTTATCAGCCCCAGCATTTT
>few|NA|TRBV30|TRBJ2-5
CAWRVGGRRGLPGETQYF
TGTGCCTGGAGGGTGGGGGGAAGGCGGGGGCTCCCCGGGGAGACCCAGTACTTC
>NA|TRBD2|TRBV7-3|TRBJ2-3
CASSSSGAGYTQYF
TGTGCCAGCAGCTCTAGCGGGGCTGGATATACGCAGTATTTT
>few|NA|TRBV4-1|TRBJ2-5
CASSQGTEQETQYF
TGCGCCAGCAGCCAAGGGACGGAACAAGAGACCCAGTACTTC
>NA|NA|TRBV9|TRBJ2-3
CASSPSNIGAQYF
TGTGCCAGCAGCCCAAGTAATATTGGTGCGCAGTATTTT
>NA|NA|TRBV2|TRBJ2-2
CASSLAGELFF
TGTGCCAGCAGCCTAGCTGGGGAGCTGTTTTTT
>NA|NA|TRBV6-2/TRBV6-3|TRBJ2-4
CASSFGGLAKNIQYF
TGTGCCAGCAGTTTTGGCGGACTAGCCAAAAACATTCAGTACTTC
>few|NA|TRBV5-5|TRBJ1-3
CASSLGPGGNTIYF
TGTGCCAGCAGCTTGGGACCCGGGGGAAACACCATATATTTT
>once|TRBD2|TRBV19|TRBJ2-1
CASIGGRARDEQFF
TGTGCCAGTATCGGCGGGAGGGCTAGGGATGAGCAGTTCTTC
>medium-sized|NA|TRBV29-1|TRBJ2-7
CSAGSGIYEQYF
TGCAGCGCCGGCTCGGGGATTTACGAGCAGTACTTC
>NA|NA|TRBV18|TRBJ2-7
CASSPPGFSYEQYF
TGTGCCAGCTCACCTCCCGGTTTCTCCTACGAGCAGTACTTC
>NA|TRBD2|TRBV3-1/TRBV3-2|TRBJ2-7
CASSLSGPYEQYF
TGTGCCAGCAGTCTTAGCGGGCCCTACGAGCAGTACTTC
>NA|NA|TRBV24-1|TRBJ2-5
CATSDRRGTETQYF
TGTGCCACCAGTGACCGACGGGGGACGGAGACCCAGTACTTC
>NA|NA|TRBV28|TRBJ1-3
CASKAGPGATHHTGNTIYF
TGTGCCAGCAAGGCAGGTCCAGGGGCCACTCACCACACTGGAAACACCATATATTTT
>NA|NA|TRBV2|TRBJ2-7
CASSEASGIRGHEQYF
TGTGCCAGCAGTGAAGCATCCGGTATAAGGGGTCACGAGCAGTACTTC
>NA|NA|TRBV4-2|TRBJ2-1
CASSLEGYEQFF
TGTGCCAGCAGCCTTGAGGGTTATGAGCAGTTCTTC
>NA|NA|TRBV25-1|TRBJ2-1
CASSETGRGAYNEQFF
TGTGCCAGCAGTGAAACGGGGCGGGGAGCCTACAATGAGCAGTTCTTC
>NA|NA|TRBV5-1|TRBJ2-2
CASSLATFTGELFF
TGCGCCAGCAGCTTGGCCACATTCACCGGGGAGCTGTTTTTT
>NA|NA|TRBV7-6|TRBJ2-2
CASTLDGGLHTGELFF
TGTGCCAGCACCCTAGACGGGGGCCTTCACACCGGGGAGCTGTTTTTT
>NA|TRBD2|TRBV9|TRBJ2-5
CASSVGASGGALEETQYF
TGTGCCAGCAGCGTAGGAGCTAGCGGGGGGGCCCTCGAAGAGACCCAGTACTTC
>NA|NA|TRBV30|TRBJ1-2
CAWRGRESYGYTF
TGTGCCTGGAGGGGAAGGGAGAGCTATGGCTACACCTTC
>large|NA|TRBV6-1|TRBJ1-2
CASSDAPPYGYTF
TGTGCCAGCAGTGACGCCCCTCCCTATGGCTACACCTTC
>large|NA|TRBV10-1|TRBJ2-2
CASSEFGGGLTGELFF
TGCGCCAGCAGTGAGTTTGGTGGAGGACTGACCGGGGAGCTGTTTTTT
>NA|NA|TRBV12-3/TRBV12-4|TRBJ1-5
CASSYRVQPQHF
TGTGCCAGCAGTTACAGGGTCCAGCCCCAGCATTTT
>NA|NA|TRBV7-2|TRBJ1-2
CATNRGAKDGYTF
TGTGCCACCAATAGGGGGGCGAAAGATGGCTACACCTTC
>NA|TRBD2|TRBV27|TRBJ2-7
CASSGLAEIYEQYF
TGTGCCAGCAGCGGACTAGCGGAGATCTACGAGCAGTACTTC
>NA|NA|TRBV10-2|TRBJ2-2
CASSVVGGELFF
TGCGCCAGCAGTGTGGTCGGCGGGGAGCTGTTTTTT
>few|NA|TRBV19|TRBJ2-4
CASSISGHRGIQNIQYF
TGTGCCAGTAGTATATCTGGACACCGAGGGATCCAAAACATTCAGTACTTC
>NA|TRBD2|TRBV5-1|TRBJ2-2
CASSLGLAGPRNTGELFF
TGCGCCAGCAGCTTGGGACTAGCGGGGCCGAGAAACACCGGGGAGCTGTTTTTT
>NA|TRBD2|TRBV7-9|TRBJ2-5
CASSSAGVLETQYF
TGTGCCAGCAGCTCAGCGGGGGTTTTAGAGACCCAGTACTTC
>NA|NA|TRBV29-1|TRBJ2-5
CSVRTAQETQYF
TGCAGCGTTAGGACAGCCCAAGAGACCCAGTACTTC
>NA|NA|TRBV24-1|TRBJ2-3
CATSDPVRTDTQYF
TGTGCCACCAGTGACCCGGTCAGGACAGATACGCAGTATTTT
>few|NA|TRBV12-1|TRBJ1-6
CSSRAGTANSPLHF
TGTTCCAGCAGGGCCGGGACAGCAAATTCACCCCTCCACTTT
>NA|TRBD2|TRBV9|TRBJ2-3
CASSVEPNYGGYTDTQYF
TGTGCCAGCAGCGTAGAGCCAAATTACGGGGGGTACACAGATACGCAGTATTTT
>once|NA|TRBV3-1/TRBV3-2|TRBJ1-2
CASSQTADSLYGYTF
TGTGCCAGCAGCCAAACGGCAGACTCACTTTATGGCTACACCTTC
>NA|NA|TRBV5-1|TRBJ2-3
CASSELGTDTQYF
TGCGCCAGCAGCGAGCTGGGCACAGATACGCAGTATTTT